This T cell receptor (beta chain) was obtained from a study of blood T cells in healthy people across ages. The use of a sample-barcoded 5' primer and a J-beta primer mix characterized a second PCR of about 7 to 12 cycles. Every sample gave at least 2.5 million paired-end reads containing CDR3. TCRdb reanalysed the 5' RACE reads using MiXCR and keeps one entry per CDR3 protein. The table lists around 820,000 distinct CDR3 sequences, approximately 25% of them singletons. As concerns this clonotype: Its target is not known.

General study findings and limits: Across samples, TCR beta diversity tracked strongly with naive T cell percentage. From one million sequenced T cells, diversity estimates were lower bounds.

The sample was also linked to a second study, of T cells of mothers and their children. As reported in that work: Each mother yielded more than 8 million TCR beta CDR3 reads. Each child yielded a few million reads.

Sequencing was carried out using blood. This TCR came from a boy aged 5-17 years in good health.

Here the CDR3 DNA reads TGTGCCAGCAGCGTTCGCAGCGGGCGCGCAGCTAGCGGGACGTACCAAGAGACCCAGTACTTC. Its translation: CASSVRSGRAASGTYQETQYF. The chain is built from TRBV21-1 and TRBJ2-5; the table calls TRBD2, which could not be checked here. TRBV21-1 represents a pseudogene. The CDR3 is 21 residues long.